The T cell receptor beta chain under discussion was sequenced for a study of cytomegalovirus exposure and HLA in healthy donors. Study details: An earlier analysis found 110 million or so unique TCR beta sequences from about 179 million T cells. Study results and caveats: Per a later analysis, HLA-associated TCR beta chains showed more clonal expansion than other, equally common TCR beta chains. The study flagged fewer than 200 TCR beta chains as cytomegalovirus-associated.

This clone was recorded once. No antigen is known for it. Donors were nominally healthy when sampled, though unrecorded immune exposures were likely. Primers included in the PCR were 60 Vbeta and 13 Jbeta primers. The method was immunoSEQ multiplex PCR; TCRdb's version includes in-frame clones alone and lacks a portion of them. The repertoire has 200,000 to 250,000 clones, more than 60% of them found once; the top ten carry 1.5% to 2%. Germline V gene sequence: CDR1 SEHNR, CDR2 FQNEAQ (reference sequence). V was shortened by 3 bases and J by 4 bases, with 12 bases between the two germline ends. The CDR3 spans 14 residues.

The sequenced material came from PBMCs. The chain links TRBV7-9 to TRBJ1-1; the D gene is possibly TRBD1 (5 bases). The sequence was collected from a man aged 50-59 years in good health and CMV-seronegative. CDR3 region: CASSLGGRATEAFF. The CDR3 bases are TGTGCCAGCAGCTTGGGGGGACGGGCCACTGAAGCTTTCTTT.